The 25 T cell receptor beta chains presented below share a single source sample, sequenced in a study of blood T cell repertoires in COVID-19. The repertoire was sequenced with immunoSEQ multiplex PCR; TCRdb's copy has only in-frame clones and lacks some. The sample yields about 190,000 clones, approximately 80% seen once. Sequenced: PBMCs or T cells enriched from blood (not recorded which). The receptors stem from a woman aged 50 to 65 who had recovered from COVID-19.

The chain recombines TRBV25-1 with TRBJ1-2; a weak D match, TRBD1 (5 bases). Trimming pared 4 bases from V and 8 bases from J, leaving 8 bases between. From germline, CDR1 is MGHDK and CDR2 SYGVNS. This CDR3 spans 11 amino acids. This CDR3 is CASSGRVGYTF. The CDR3 region has the DNA TGTGCCAGCAGTGGCAGGGTCGGCTACACCTTC.

The chain combines TRBV28 with TRBJ2-2, with TRBD2 matching 11 bases. V gave up 6 bases and J gave up 4 bases; unmatched junction bases: 4. This CDR3 spans 15 amino acids. Germline V lookup: CDR1 MDHEN, CDR2 SYDVKM. CDR3 in amino acids: CASRLSGRGTGELFF. The CDR3 DNA follows: TGTGCCAGCAGACTTAGCGGGAGGGGCACCGGGGAGCTGTTTTTT. The full variable domain, in which reference TRBV28 and TRBJ2-2 provide the parts outside the CDR3, is DVKVTQSSRYLVKRTGEKVFLECVQDMDHENMFWYRQDPGLGLRLIYFSYDVKMKEKGDIPEGYSVSREKKERFSLILESASTNQTSMYLCASRLSGRGTGELFFGEGSRLTVL.

This clone appeared a few times. The chain links TRBV27 to TRBJ1-2; 7 positions match TRBD1. The CDR3 has 15 residues. The V gene's germline CDR1 is MNHEY and CDR2 SMNVEV (reference sequence). The V gene end was trimmed by 5 bases and the J gene end by 3 bases; junction bases not matched to a gene: 9. The CDR3 is CASSASGTVDYGYTF. The CDR3 DNA sequence: TGTGCCAGCAGTGCCTCCGGGACAGTTGACTATGGCTACACCTTC.

This clone was detected once. V is TRBV30 and J is TRBJ1-2; 12 bases are shared with TRBD1. V was clipped by 4 bases and J by 7 bases; unmatched bases: 7. CDR3 size: 14 residues. The germline CDR1 and CDR2 sequences are GTSNPN and SVGIG (reference sequence). The CDR3 is CAWNSGTGGFGYTF. CDR3 in DNA: TGTGCCTGGAACTCCGGGACAGGGGGCTTTGGCTACACCTTC.

DNA of the CDR3: TGCGCCAGCAGCTTGGCCACCGGGGCGGGGAATTCACCCCTCCACTTT. Its translation: CASSLATGAGNSPLHF. J is TRBJ1-6 and V is TRBV5-1, with D possibly TRBD1 on 5 matching bases. Per the germline V gene, CDR1 is SGHRS and CDR2 is YFSETQ. V shed 0 bases and J shed 7 bases, with 14 bases lying between them. This CDR3 is built from 16 residues.

The chain joins TRBV9 to TRBJ2-1; TRBD2 aligns across 9 bases. The germline V gene encodes CDR1 SGDLS and CDR2 YYNGEE. The CDR3 length is 16 residues. After removal of 3 bases from V and 9 bases from J, the junction contained 13 bases not matched to a gene. CDR3 in DNA: TGTGCCAGCAGCGCACTGGGGATAGCGGGAGCGGTTGAGCAGTTCTTC. Translating gives CASSALGIAGAVEQFF.

The V call is TRBV3-1 (or the pseudogene TRBV3-2), the J call TRBJ2-3; 8 positions agree with TRBD2. The CDR3 is 19 amino acids. The V gene's germline CDR1 is LGHDT and CDR2 YNNKEL (reference sequence). The V and J ends lost 0 bases and 0 bases, in that order; junction bases with no gene match: 11. CDR3 sequence reads: CASSQDHAGGHPSTDTQYF. In DNA, the CDR3 is TGTGCCAGCAGCCAAGATCACGCGGGGGGCCACCCTAGCACAGATACGCAGTATTTT.

This clone was detected a few times. The chain uses TRBV5-1 and TRBJ2-5; tentative D call: TRBD1 (6 bases). Germline CDR1 and CDR2: SGHRS and YFSETQ. CDR3 length: 15 residues. The germline V and J ends were trimmed by 6 bases and 3 bases, with 18 bases remaining between them. Here the CDR3 DNA reads TGCGCCAGCATCGAGAACGGGACACCCAAAGAGACCCAGTACTTC. Translation: CASIENGTPKETQYF.

The chain couples TRBV30 to TRBJ2-7; TRBD2 matches at 9 bases. CDR3 length: 15 amino acids. Germline values: CDR1 GTSNPN, CDR2 SVGIG (reference sequence). V trimming: 0 bases; J trimming: 6 bases; junction bases outside the gene matches: 9. For the CDR3, the DNA is TGTGCCTGGAGTGTACGTTATAGCGGGAGAAGCGAGCAGTACTTC. This encodes CAWSVRYSGRSEQYF.

The gene calls are TRBV14 and TRBJ2-3; tentative D call: TRBD2 (6 bases). Per the germline V gene, CDR1 is SGHDN and CDR2 is FVKESK. V lost 4 bases and J lost 4, with 15 bases in between. CDR3 length: 15 amino acids. Written as DNA, the CDR3 is TGTGCCAGCAGCCCGGGACTTTATACCTCAGATACGCAGTATTTT. It specifies CASSPGLYTSDTQYF.

The V call is TRBV28, the J call TRBJ1-2; D not resolved. V was clipped by 8 bases and J by 4 bases, with 17 bases between them. CDR1 and CDR2 (germline): MDHEN, SYDVKM. The CDR3 extends over 14 amino acids. CDR3 nucleotide sequence: TGTGCCAGCGGCTCCGGACGGGAGCTCTATGGCTACACCTTC. Translated, it gives CASGSGRELYGYTF.

The CDR3 region is CASSMAGIVNTEAFF. CDR3 nucleotide sequence: TGTGCCAGTAGTATGGCAGGGATCGTGAACACTGAAGCTTTCTTT. The V call is TRBV19, the J call TRBJ1-1; the D gene is possibly TRBD1 (5 bases). CDR1 and CDR2 (germline): LNHDA, SQIVND (reference sequence). Deletions cut 3 bases from V and 0 bases from J, with 11 bases between. CDR3 size: 15 residues.

The chain joins TRBV18 to TRBJ1-3; TRBD1 is a possible D gene (5 bases). V shed 1 base and J shed 0 bases, with 16 bases lying between them. The CDR3 has 18 amino acids. CDR1 is KGHSH and CDR2 is LQKENI in the germline V gene. The CDR3 bases are TGTGCCAGCTCACCACGTCGGGGGTCCATTCTCTCTGGAAACACCATATATTTT. Translating it yields CASSPRRGSILSGNTIYF.

The rearrangement joins TRBV28 to TRBJ1-4, with D perhaps matching TRBD1 (6 bases). This CDR3 contains 14 residues. Germline CDR1 is MDHEN and CDR2 is SYDVKM. Trimming took off 5 bases at V and 2 bases at J, with 9 bases between the two ends. This CDR3 reads CASSETGTNEKLFF. CDR3 coding DNA: TGTGCCAGCAGTGAGACAGGTACTAATGAAAAACTGTTTTTT.

In this sample, this clone turned up once. The chain employs TRBV9 and TRBJ2-3, with 8 bases that match TRBD2. This CDR3 is built from 15 residues. Germline values: CDR1 SGDLS, CDR2 YYNGEE. With 0 bases clipped from V and 2 bases from J, the junction kept 2 bases outside the gene matches. The CDR3 region is CASSVVGGATDTQYF. For the CDR3, the DNA is TGTGCCAGCAGCGTAGTCGGGGGGGCCACAGATACGCAGTATTTT.

The chain has TRBV29-1 and TRBJ1-2; the match to TRBD1 covers 7 bases. CDR1 and CDR2 (germline): SQVTM, ANQGSEA. The J segment lost 11 bases and the V segment lost 7 bases, leaving 7 bases of the junction unmatched. The CDR3 is 10 residues long. Here the CDR3 DNA reads TGCAGCGCTGGACAGGACTCATACACCTTC. It encodes CSAGQDSYTF. The variable domain in full, with the rest retrieved from reference TRBV29-1 and TRBJ1-2, is SAVISQKPSRDICQRGTSLTIQCQVDSQVTMMFWYRQQPGQSLTLIATANQGSEATYESGFVIDKFPISRPNLTFSTLTVSNMSPEDSSIYLCSAGQDSYTFGSGTRLTVV.

The V call is TRBV2, the J call TRBJ1-1, with a tentative D call TRBD1 (5 bases). Germline V gene lookup returns CDR1 SNHLY and CDR2 FYNNEI. V was cut by 2 bases and J by 1 base, with 8 bases left in between. CDR3 length: 14 amino acids. DNA for the CDR3: TGTGCCAGCAGTGAAAGGGGCAGGAACACTGAAGCTTTCTTT. Translation: CASSERGRNTEAFF.

DNA of the CDR3: TGTGCCATCAGTGAGGGGGCATCCCCAGGAAACACCATATATTTT. Its protein product is CAISEGASPGNTIYF. V and J are TRBV10-3 and TRBJ1-3, with D maybe TRBD1 (5 bases). Trimming removed 2 bases from V and 4 bases from J, with 12 bases in between. The CDR3 has 15 amino acids. Germline CDR1 ENHRY, CDR2 SYGVKD.

The rearrangement uses TRBV2 and TRBJ2-3, with D uncertain. Germline CDR1 is SNHLY and CDR2 is FYNNEI. Trimming removed 3 bases at V and 0 bases at J, with 13 bases between. The CDR3 length is 16 residues. For the CDR3, the DNA is TGTGCCAGCAGTGATTTCCCCCTGCGGAGCACAGATACGCAGTATTTT. This codes for CASSDFPLRSTDTQYF. Full variable domain (remainder filled in from reference TRBV2 and TRBJ2-3): EPEVTQTPSHQVTQMGQEVILRCVPISNHLYFYWYRQILGQKVEFLVSFYNNEISEKSEIFDDQFSVERPDGSNFTLKIRSTKLEDSAMYFCASSDFPLRSTDTQYFGPGTRLTVL.

The chain has TRBV18 and TRBJ2-3; 8 bases fit TRBD2. Germline CDR1 and CDR2: KGHSH and LQKENI. V trimming: 3 bases; J trimming: 2 bases; junction bases outside the gene matches: 10. The CDR3 is 17 amino acids. The CDR3, as DNA: TGTGCCAGCTCACCTGGCGCCGGGACTAGGTCCACAGATACGCAGTATTTT. Its translation: CASSPGAGTRSTDTQYF.

This clone has just one count. This chain joins TRBV11-1 and TRBJ2-4; the D gene is possibly TRBD1 (6 bases). Trimming left V 3 bases short and J 3 bases short, with 12 bases between. This CDR3 is built from 15 residues. The germline gives CDR1 SGHAT, CDR2 FQDESV (reference sequence). The CDR3 sequence: CASSLGAIGKNIQYF. For the CDR3, the DNA is TGTGCCAGCAGCTTGGGGGCCATAGGCAAAAACATTCAGTACTTC.

This clone is a singleton in its sample. The V call is TRBV6-2 or TRBV6-3, the J call TRBJ2-5, with TRBD2 as a possible D gene (6 bases). V shed 5 bases and J shed 0 bases, with 13 bases lying between them. Germline lookup yields CDR1 MNHEY and CDR2 SVGEGT. This CDR3 has 15 residues. The CDR3 loop reads CASSIGAGYQETQYF. CDR3 bases: TGTGCCAGCAGTATAGGGGCGGGGTACCAAGAGACCCAGTACTTC.

This rearrangement joins TRBV9 to TRBJ2-3, with a possible D match to TRBD2 (6 bases). The CDR3 spans 15 residues. Deletions cut 1 base from V and 0 bases from J, with 9 bases between. The germline V gene encodes CDR1 SGDLS and CDR2 YYNGEE. The CDR3 region has the DNA TGTGCCAGCAGCGTATCAGGGACTAGCACAGATACGCAGTATTTT. Its translation is CASSVSGTSTDTQYF.

This clone was counted between two and nine times. This sequence joins TRBV19 and TRBJ1-5; 7 bases match TRBD1. The V gene end was trimmed by 3 bases and the J gene end by 0 bases; junction bases not matched to a gene: 14. The CDR3 has 19 residues. CDR1 and CDR2 from the germline V gene are LNHDA and SQIVND (reference sequence). This chain's CDR3 is CASSMKGQSWAYSNQPQHF. DNA for the CDR3: TGTGCCAGTAGTATGAAGGGACAGTCGTGGGCGTATAGCAATCAGCCCCAGCATTTT. Full variable domain (missing parts from reference TRBV19 and TRBJ1-5): DGGITQSPKYLFRKEGQNVTLSCEQNLNHDAMYWYRQDPGQGLRLIYYSQIVNDFQKGDIAEGYSVSREKKESFPLTVTSAQKNPTAFYLCASSMKGQSWAYSNQPQHFGDGTRLSIL.

V gene TRBV7-7 combines with J gene TRBJ1-1, with D hard to call. Germline CDR1 SSHAT, CDR2 FNYEAQ (reference sequence). With 5 bases removed from V and 2 bases from J, the gap between germline ends came to 9 bases. This CDR3 spans 13 amino acids. In DNA form, the CDR3 reads TGTGCCAGCAGCGTGGAGCGAAACACTGAAGCTTTCTTT. Translating gives CASSVERNTEAFF.